The present T cell receptor (beta chain) was sequenced within a study of cytomegalovirus exposure and HLA in healthy donors. Overall study findings and caveats: The classifier was said to identify cytomegalovirus status with high specificity and sensitivity. Versus the roughly 640-donor mean, an Asian-associated ancestry cluster reportedly showed fewer N-insertions in a later analysis.

Trimming took 4 bases from V and 4 from J, leaving 11 bases between them. The CDR3 length is 13 residues. CDR1 and CDR2 from the germline V gene are SGHRS and YFSETQ. Primers included in the PCR were 60 Vbeta and 13 Jbeta primers. How the authors handled the data: A later analysis tallied 75 million to 80 million unique TCR beta chains, some 12 million of them shared. Measured with immunoSEQ multiplex PCR; TCRdb has only the in-frame clones, and not every one. V, J and clone size are taken as reported in that table, and D and trimming were inferred from the DNA itself. The repertoire includes 85,000 to 90,000 clones, 75% to 90% of them detected once, and under 2.5% sits in the top ten. Concerning this clone itself: Its antigen is currently unknown.

This chain links TRBV5-1 with TRBJ2-5; a weak D match, TRBD2 (6 bases). Sequences were obtained from PBMCs. This TCR was recovered from a man aged 18-30 years in good health and CMV-seronegative. Here the CDR3 DNA reads TGCGCCAGCAGCAGAAGGGAGGCAGAGACCCAGTACTTC. Amino acids: CASSRREAETQYF.